A selection of T cell receptor beta chains follows, all from one sample in a study of cytomegalovirus exposure and HLA in healthy donors. Some clones are missing from TCRdb's copy, which holds only in-frame ones; the method was immunoSEQ multiplex PCR. The table shows over 150,000 clones, with 80% to 85% occurring only once. The source material was PBMCs. Source of these receptors: a woman in her late teens or twenties in good health and CMV-seropositive. The CDR3 runs from the conserved cysteine through the conserved F or W. D genes are given only for firm matches. Clone sizes are given selectively: once, few, many, or a class where the clone is expanded.

clone size,J gene,D gene,V gene,CDR3 DNA,CDR3 protein
.,TRBJ1-1,.,TRBV6-6,TGTGCCAGCACCGCGGACAGTACAGCTTTCTTT,CASTADSTAFF
.,TRBJ1-1,.,TRBV10-3,TGTGCCATCGGTGGGAGCTCGATGAACACTGAAGCTTTCTTT,CAIGGSSMNTEAFF
.,TRBJ2-2,TRBD2,TRBV11-3,TGTGCCAGCAGAAGTAGCGGGGGGAACACCGGGGAGCTGTTTTTT,CASRSSGGNTGELFF
.,TRBJ1-1,TRBD1,TRBV27,TGTGCCAGCCTGAAAACAGGGGTGGTCGCTGAAGCTTTCTTT,CASLKTGVVAEAFF
.,TRBJ2-7,.,TRBV5-4,TGTGCCAGCGGGAAGGGGGGCCAACAGGGGTCCTACGAGCAGTACTTC,CASGKGGQQGSYEQYF
.,TRBJ1-2,.,TRBV12-5,TGTACTAACTTAACAGTCTGGGGGGACTATGGCTACACCTTC,CTNLTVWGDYGYTF
.,TRBJ1-3,TRBD1,TRBV6-6,TGTGCCAGCAGGGGACAGGGATCTGGAAACACCATATATTTT,CASRGQGSGNTIYF
few,TRBJ2-7,.,TRBV7-3,TGTGCCAGCAGCCGTGACAGTGGAAACTACGAGCAGTACTTC,CASSRDSGNYEQYF
.,TRBJ2-7,TRBD1,TRBV19,TGTGCCAGTAGGGGACAGGCACCATACGAGCAGTACTTC,CASRGQAPYEQYF
.,TRBJ1-2,.,TRBV13,TGTGCCAGCAGCACCGGGACAACGCAAGGCTACACCTTC,CASSTGTTQGYTF
.,TRBJ2-3,TRBD1,TRBV7-3,TGTGCCAGCAGCAACTGGACAGGGCTGGGAGATACGCAGTATTTT,CASSNWTGLGDTQYF
.,TRBJ1-2,.,TRBV27,TGTGCCAGCAGTTTATCCCCAGGGAACTATGGCTACACCTTC,CASSLSPGNYGYTF
once,TRBJ2-1,TRBD2,TRBV27,TGTGCCAGCAGTTCAAGGACTAGCGGGGGAAATGAGCAGTTCTTC,CASSSRTSGGNEQFF
.,TRBJ1-1,.,TRBV5-6,TGTGCCAGCAGCTTTCAGGGGCAGACCTTTGAAGCTTTCTTT,CASSFQGQTFEAFF
.,TRBJ1-2,.,TRBV9,TGTGCCAGCAGCGTAGGTGGAGGGGACTATGGCTACACCTTC,CASSVGGGDYGYTF
.,TRBJ2-2,.,TRBV5-1,TGCGCCAGCAGCTTGGTGGTAGATTCCGGGGAGCTGTTTTTT,CASSLVVDSGELFF
.,TRBJ1-1,.,TRBV5-1,TGCGCCAGCAGCCGTGACATTTCGAACACTGAAGCTTTCTTT,CASSRDISNTEAFF
.,TRBJ1-2,TRBD1,TRBV2,TGTGCCAGCAGTGAAAGGGACAGGGGGCTTGGCTATGGCTACACCTTC,CASSERDRGLGYGYTF
.,TRBJ2-7,TRBD2,TRBV6-5,TGTGCCAGCAGGGAGGGACTAGCGGGAGACTACGAGCAGTACTTC,CASREGLAGDYEQYF
once,TRBJ1-2,.,TRBV7-8,TGTGCCAGCAGCATAACAGGGCTCAACGGCTATGGCTACACCTTC,CASSITGLNGYGYTF
.,TRBJ1-5,.,TRBV30,TGTGCCTGGAGTTGGGGGGGTATGAGCAATCAGCCCCAGCATTTT,CAWSWGGMSNQPQHF
.,TRBJ2-1,.,TRBV7-2,TGTGCCAGCAGCTTGGCGGGGCTCAATGAGCAGTTCTTC,CASSLAGLNEQFF
.,TRBJ2-1,.,TRBV5-8,TGTGCCAGCAGCCCCCAGGGGCCAGAGCAGTTCTTC,CASSPQGPEQFF
.,TRBJ1-2,TRBD1,TRBV18,TGTGCCAGCTCACCACCTAACACAGGGGGTAATGGCTACACCTTC,CASSPPNTGGNGYTF
once,TRBJ2-2,.,TRBV4-3,TGCGCCAGCAGCCAATCTGTGGGGGCGAGTTGGTACACCGGGGAGCTGTTTTTT,CASSQSVGASWYTGELFF